The clone carrying this TCR beta chain was counted between two and nine times. Its target is unknown. Per germline, CDR1 SGHVS and CDR2 FQNEAQ. V lost 0 bases, J lost 4 bases, and 2 bases stayed unmatched. The CDR3 sequence is 15 residues long. The entry originates in a study of identical twins. Study-wide results and limits: Compared with unrelated sharing, twin-shared out-of-frame alpha sequences had more low-probability sequences.

One entry per CDR3 protein results from TCRdb running MiXCR on the 5' RACE reads. This sample has over 250,000 distinct CDR3 sequences, with less than 9.5% found just once. There were only healthy Caucasians among the donors. Another study also made use of these data, one on yellow fever vaccine responses in identical twins.

The chain links TRBV7-8 to TRBJ2-1, with 8 bases lining up with TRBD1. Material for sequencing was CD8+ T cells sorted from blood. The receptor comes from a woman between 18 and 29 years old in good health. This chain's CDR3 is CASSLARTGYNEQFF. As DNA, the CDR3 is TGTGCCAGCAGCTTAGCTAGGACAGGGTACAATGAGCAGTTCTTC. Full variable domain (outside the CDR3, taken from reference TRBV7-8 and TRBJ2-1): GAGVSQSPRYKVAKRGQDVALRCDPISGHVSLFWYQQALGQGPEFLTYFQNEAQLDKSGLPSDRFFAERPEGSVSTLKIQRTQQEDSAVYLCASSLARTGYNEQFFGPGTRLTVL.